A single sample is the source of the 20 T cell receptor beta chains below, sequenced in a study of blood T cell repertoires in COVID-19. Repertoires were generated with immunoSEQ multiplex PCR, while TCRdb's copy carries only in-frame clones and drops some. The sample holds 350,000 to 400,000 clones, roughly 86% seen once. The material sequenced was PBMCs or T cells enriched from blood (not recorded which). All receptors come from a man aged 35 to 55 in a cohort exposed to, infected with or recovered from COVID-19 (not recorded which).

This rearrangement joins TRBV5-1 to TRBJ2-2; 10 bases fit TRBD2. The CDR3 has 17 residues. J gave up 0 bases and V 3 bases, and 5 bases lay outside the gene matches. Germline values: CDR1 SGHRS, CDR2 YFSETQ. As DNA, the CDR3 is TGCGCCAGCAGCTCGGCCCTAGCGGGAGCGAACACCGGGGAGCTGTTTTTT. It yields the protein CASSSALAGANTGELFF. Using reference TRBV5-1 and TRBJ2-2 for the parts outside the CDR3, the full variable domain is KAGVTQTPRYLIKTRGQQVTLSCSPISGHRSVSWYQQTPGQGLQFLFEYFSETQRNKGNFPGRFSGRQFSNSRSEMNVSTLELGDSALYLCASSSALAGANTGELFFGEGSRLTVL.

This clone showed up just a few times. The chain employs TRBV9 and TRBJ2-1; maybe TRBD2 (6 bases). Germline values: CDR1 SGDLS, CDR2 YYNGEE. CDR3 size: 15 residues. The ends were cut back, 1 base at V and 6 bases at J, with 14 bases in the middle. The CDR3 sequence is CASSVRGSDGNEQFF. For the CDR3, the DNA is TGTGCCAGCAGCGTACGGGGGAGTGACGGCAATGAGCAGTTCTTC.

This rearrangement joins TRBV5-1 to TRBJ2-7, with a weak D call TRBD2 (5 bases). V was clipped by 4 bases and J by 1 base, with 18 bases between them. Germline V gives CDR1 SGHRS, CDR2 YFSETQ. The CDR3 is 16 residues long. CDR3 nucleotides: TGCGCCAGCAGCCCCGGTGGCGTAGAGGGTTCCTACGAGCAGTACTTC. Translation: CASSPGGVEGSYEQYF. The full variable domain, rest sourced from reference TRBV5-1 and TRBJ2-7, is KAGVTQTPRYLIKTRGQQVTLSCSPISGHRSVSWYQQTPGQGLQFLFEYFSETQRNKGNFPGRFSGRQFSNSRSEMNVSTLELGDSALYLCASSPGGVEGSYEQYFGPGTRLTVT.

V is TRBV28 and J is TRBJ1-4; 8 bases align to TRBD1. The CDR3 runs 15 residues. The junction had 7 bases not matched to a gene; V was cut back by 4 bases and J by 6 bases. Germline V gene data show CDR1 as MDHEN and CDR2 as SYDVKM. The CDR3: CASSSPTGVDEKLFF. The CDR3 coding sequence is TGTGCCAGCAGTTCTCCGACAGGGGTTGATGAAAAACTGTTTTTT.

On this clone itself: The same CDR3 arises from other DNA sequences in this sample as well. This chain links TRBV5-1 with TRBJ2-7; 7 positions agree with TRBD1. Trimming took 0 bases from V and 0 from J; bases not matched to a gene: 3. The CDR3 is 15 amino acids. Looked up from germline, CDR1 is SGHRS and CDR2 is YFSETQ. The CDR3 protein is CASSLGAGGSYEQYF. CDR3 nucleotide sequence: TGCGCCAGCAGCTTGGGGGCAGGGGGCTCCTACGAGCAGTACTTC.

The V and J genes are TRBV3-1 (or the pseudogene TRBV3-2) and TRBJ2-3, with 9 nucleotides matching TRBD2. Germline trimming cut 1 base from V and 3 bases from J; bases unmatched to any gene: 20. CDR1 and CDR2 (germline): LGHDT, YNNKEL (reference sequence). There are 21 residues in the CDR3. This CDR3 reads CASSQAPGPYTGTSRTDTQYF. Written as DNA, the CDR3 is TGTGCCAGCAGCCAAGCCCCCGGGCCATATACCGGGACTAGCAGGACAGATACGCAGTATTTT.

This chain connects TRBV18 to TRBJ2-7; D call uncertain. V dropped 0 bases and J dropped 2 bases, with 8 bases sitting between them. This CDR3 has 14 residues. In germline, CDR1 is KGHSH, CDR2 LQKENI. CDR3 nucleotides: TGTGCCAGCTCACCACCCGCGGTGCCCTACGAGCAGTACTTC. Amino acids: CASSPPAVPYEQYF.

The chain uses TRBV28 and TRBJ2-7; 13 bases map to TRBD2. CDR3 size: 15 residues. CDR1 is MDHEN, CDR2 SYDVKM, per germline. Unmatched junction bases numbered 6, after V lost 5 bases and J lost 5 bases. The CDR3 nucleotides are TGTGCCAGCAGTACTAGCGGGAGGGCCGTGGACGAGCAGTACTTC. This sequence encodes CASSTSGRAVDEQYF.

This clone was counted once. The chain has TRBV10-1 and TRBJ2-1; unclear D gene. CDR1 and CDR2 from the germline V gene are WNHNN and SYGVQD (reference sequence). V lost 0 bases and J 1 base, leaving 10 bases between the germline ends. This CDR3 is 16 amino acids long. The CDR3 nucleotides are TGCGCCAGCAGTGAGTCTGTAGAGGATTCCTACAATGAGCAGTTCTTC. The encoded protein is CASSESVEDSYNEQFF.

The chain carries TRBV19 and TRBJ1-5, with D unclear. Germline V gives CDR1 LNHDA, CDR2 SQIVND (reference sequence). There are 15 residues in the CDR3. V was shortened by 5 bases and J by 0 bases, with 11 bases between the two germline ends. CDR3 coding DNA: TGTGCCAGTAGTTTACAGAAGAATAGCAATCAGCCCCAGCATTTT. As protein: CASSLQKNSNQPQHF.

Concerning this clone itself: The identical CDR3 is also encoded by other nucleotide sequences in the sample. This chain joins TRBV18 and TRBJ1-5, with 8 bases matching TRBD1. The V gene end was trimmed by 3 bases and the J gene end by 4 bases; junction bases not matched to a gene: 2. Germline CDR1 KGHSH, CDR2 LQKENI. The CDR3 is 14 residues long. The DNA of the CDR3 is TGTGCCAGCTCACCTAGACAGGGGAATCAGCCCCAGCATTTT. The encoded protein is CASSPRQGNQPQHF.

This clone was counted a single time. The rearrangement links TRBV5-1 to TRBJ2-7; no firm D call. With 0 bases removed from V and 3 bases from J, the gap between germline ends came to 7 bases. In germline, CDR1 is SGHRS, CDR2 YFSETQ. The length of the CDR3 is 13 residues. CDR3 sequence: CASSLAGIYEQYF. The CDR3 DNA reads TGCGCCAGCAGCTTGGCTGGCATCTACGAGCAGTACTTC.

This clone has only one observation. This chain connects TRBV19 to TRBJ2-7, with 9 positions matching TRBD2. Germline-derived CDR1 and CDR2 are LNHDA and SQIVND (reference sequence). V lost 6 bases and J lost 1; bases outside the gene matches: 4. CDR3 length equals 14 residues. CDR3 DNA sequence: TGTGCCAGTAGCCCGGGACTAGCTTCCTACGAGCAGTACTTC. This translates into CASSPGLASYEQYF.

This rearrangement joins TRBV4-2 to TRBJ1-1; D is perhaps TRBD1 (5 bases). Looked up from germline, CDR1 is LGHNA and CDR2 is YNFKEQ. V dropped 2 bases and J dropped 1 base, with 11 bases sitting between them. The CDR3 is 15 residues long. The CDR3 is CASSQMEGRNTEAFF. The CDR3 DNA follows: TGTGCCAGCAGCCAAATGGAGGGACGGAACACTGAAGCTTTCTTT.

This clone was recorded many times. This chain joins TRBV5-1 and TRBJ2-1; D is unresolved. V was trimmed by 5 bases and J by 0 bases, leaving 12 bases between them. CDR3 size: 15 residues. The V gene's germline CDR1 is SGHRS and CDR2 YFSETQ. CDR3 DNA sequence: TGCGCCAGCAGTGGAAGCGCCAGCTCCTACAATGAGCAGTTCTTC. Encoded protein: CASSGSASSYNEQFF.

CDR3 sequence reads: CASSSTTGVPTEAFF. Here the CDR3 DNA reads TGTGCCAGCAGTTCGACCACAGGGGTCCCCACTGAAGCTTTCTTT. V usage is TRBV6-5 and J usage is TRBJ1-1; 7 nucleotides agree with TRBD1. This CDR3 is built from 15 residues. CDR1 is MNHEY and CDR2 is SVGAGI in the germline V gene. With V trimmed by 4 bases and J by 4 bases, 9 bases remained unmatched.

The V call is TRBV15, the J call TRBJ2-2; 8 bases fit TRBD1. V shed 3 bases, J shed 7 bases, and the junction held 10 bases outside the gene matches. CDR1 and CDR2 from the germline V gene are LNHNV and YYDKDF (reference sequence). There are 16 residues in the CDR3. CDR3 in amino acids: CATSSASTGENGELFF. CDR3 DNA sequence: TGTGCCACCAGCAGTGCCTCGACAGGGGAGAACGGGGAGCTGTTTTTT.

V is TRBV28 and J is TRBJ2-4, with 7 bases lining up with TRBD2. With 4 bases clipped from V and 0 bases from J, the junction kept 6 bases outside the gene matches. This CDR3 has 16 amino acids. Germline CDR1 is MDHEN and CDR2 is SYDVKM. CDR3 amino acids: CASSSGTTIAKNIQYF. CDR3 nucleotide sequence: TGTGCCAGCAGTTCCGGGACTACCATAGCCAAAAACATTCAGTACTTC.

This clone was seen just once. The chain combines TRBV11-2 with TRBJ2-1; 8 nucleotides match TRBD2. Germline V CDR1 and CDR2: SGHAT, FQNNGV. V was pared by 6 bases and J by 1 base, with 5 bases of the junction left unmatched. The CDR3 has 15 amino acids. CDR3 sequence (DNA): TGTGCCAGCAGTTCGGGAGGGGTATCCTACAATGAGCAGTTCTTC. Residues: CASSSGGVSYNEQFF.

This clone was found many times. The sample has other DNA sequences that encode this CDR3 too. The chain uses TRBV19 and TRBJ2-2, with D perhaps TRBD2 (6 bases). Germline CDR1 LNHDA, CDR2 SQIVND (reference sequence). The CDR3 extends over 14 amino acids. Trimming took off 3 bases at V and 5 bases at J, with 10 bases between the two ends. The CDR3 here is CASSMTGETGELFF. Written as DNA, the CDR3 is TGTGCCAGTAGTATGACGGGAGAGACCGGGGAGCTGTTTTTT.